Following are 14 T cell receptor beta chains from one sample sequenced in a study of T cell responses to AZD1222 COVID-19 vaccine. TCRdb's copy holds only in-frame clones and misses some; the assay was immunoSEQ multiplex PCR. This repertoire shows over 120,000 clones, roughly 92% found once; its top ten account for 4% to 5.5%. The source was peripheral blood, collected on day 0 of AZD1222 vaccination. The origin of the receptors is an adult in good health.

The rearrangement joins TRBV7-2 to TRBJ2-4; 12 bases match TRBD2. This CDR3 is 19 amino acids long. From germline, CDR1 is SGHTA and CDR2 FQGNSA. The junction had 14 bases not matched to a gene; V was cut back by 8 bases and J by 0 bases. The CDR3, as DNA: TGTGCCAGCGCTTCTCACCGGGGGACTAGCGGGTTAGCCAAAAACATTCAGTACTTC. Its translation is CASASHRGTSGLAKNIQYF.

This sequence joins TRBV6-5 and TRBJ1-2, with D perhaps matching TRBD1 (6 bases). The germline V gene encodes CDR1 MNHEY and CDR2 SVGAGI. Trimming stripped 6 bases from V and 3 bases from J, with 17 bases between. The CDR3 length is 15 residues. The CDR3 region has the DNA TGTGCCAGCAGGGACAGCTGGGTTCTCGACTATGGCTACACCTTC. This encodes CASRDSWVLDYGYTF.

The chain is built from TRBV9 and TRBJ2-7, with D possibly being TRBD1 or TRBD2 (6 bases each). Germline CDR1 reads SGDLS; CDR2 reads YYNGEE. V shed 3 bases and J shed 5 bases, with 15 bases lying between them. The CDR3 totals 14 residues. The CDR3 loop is CASSAGGLNHEQYF. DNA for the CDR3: TGTGCCAGCAGCGCTGGGGGGCTCAACCACGAGCAGTACTTC.

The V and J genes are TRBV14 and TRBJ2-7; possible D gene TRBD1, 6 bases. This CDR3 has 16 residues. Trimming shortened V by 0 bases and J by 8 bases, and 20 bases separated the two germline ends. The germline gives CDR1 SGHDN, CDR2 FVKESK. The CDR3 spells CASSQDQRWSGAKQYF. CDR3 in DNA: TGTGCCAGCAGCCAAGATCAGAGGTGGTCAGGGGCGAAGCAGTACTTC.

CDR3 DNA: TGTGCCAGCAGTAATCAGGGGAGTAGCAATCAGCCCCAGCATTTT. Protein sequence: CASSNQGSSNQPQHF. The chain joins TRBV2 to TRBJ1-5, with D possibly TRBD1 on 6 matching bases. The CDR3 loop spans 15 amino acids. Germline V gene sequence: CDR1 SNHLY, CDR2 FYNNEI. V gave up 5 bases and J gave up 0 bases, with 11 bases separating them.

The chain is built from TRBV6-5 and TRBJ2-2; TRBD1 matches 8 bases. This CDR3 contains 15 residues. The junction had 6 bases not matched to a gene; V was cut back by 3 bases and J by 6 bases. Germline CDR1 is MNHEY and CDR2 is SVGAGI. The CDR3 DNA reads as TGTGCCAGCAGTTATTTCGGACAGGGTCCCGGGGAGCTGTTTTTT. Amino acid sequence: CASSYFGQGPGELFF.

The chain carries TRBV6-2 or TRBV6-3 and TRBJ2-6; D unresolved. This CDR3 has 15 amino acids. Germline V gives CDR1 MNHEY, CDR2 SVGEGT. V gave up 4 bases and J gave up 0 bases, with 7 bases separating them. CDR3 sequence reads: CASSLVLSGANVLTF. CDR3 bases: TGTGCCAGCAGTTTGGTCCTCTCTGGGGCCAACGTCCTGACTTTC.

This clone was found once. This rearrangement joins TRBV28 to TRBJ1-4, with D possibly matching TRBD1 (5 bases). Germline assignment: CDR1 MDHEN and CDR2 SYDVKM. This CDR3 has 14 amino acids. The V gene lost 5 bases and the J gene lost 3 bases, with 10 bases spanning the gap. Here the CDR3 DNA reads TGTGCCAGCAGTCCCGGGACGGCTAATGAAAAACTGTTTTTT. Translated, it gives CASSPGTANEKLFF.

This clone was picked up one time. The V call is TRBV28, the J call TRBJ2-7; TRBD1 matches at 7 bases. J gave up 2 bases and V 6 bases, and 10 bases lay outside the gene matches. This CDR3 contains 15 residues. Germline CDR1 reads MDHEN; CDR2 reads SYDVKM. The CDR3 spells CASRKGPTGTYEQYF. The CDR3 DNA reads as TGTGCCAGCAGAAAGGGACCGACAGGGACCTACGAGCAGTACTTC.

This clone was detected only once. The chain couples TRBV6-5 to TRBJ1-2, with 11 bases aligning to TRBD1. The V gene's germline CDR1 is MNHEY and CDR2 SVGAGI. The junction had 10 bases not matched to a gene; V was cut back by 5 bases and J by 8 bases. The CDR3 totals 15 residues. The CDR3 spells CASSRAGQGARGYTF. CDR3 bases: TGTGCCAGCAGTCGCGCTGGACAGGGGGCAAGGGGCTACACCTTC.

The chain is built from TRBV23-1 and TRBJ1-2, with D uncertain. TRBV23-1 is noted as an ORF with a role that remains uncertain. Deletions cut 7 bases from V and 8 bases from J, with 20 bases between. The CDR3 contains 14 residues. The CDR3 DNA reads TGCGCCAGCACCACCCCGGACCCCCGTGGAGGCTACACCTTC. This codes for CASTTPDPRGGYTF.

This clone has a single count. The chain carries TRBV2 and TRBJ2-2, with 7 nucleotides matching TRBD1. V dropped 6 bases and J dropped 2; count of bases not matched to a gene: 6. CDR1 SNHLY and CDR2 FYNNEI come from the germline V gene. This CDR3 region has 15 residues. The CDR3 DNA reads TGTGCCAGCAGCCAGGACAGGATTAACACCGGGGAGCTGTTTTTT. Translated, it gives CASSQDRINTGELFF.

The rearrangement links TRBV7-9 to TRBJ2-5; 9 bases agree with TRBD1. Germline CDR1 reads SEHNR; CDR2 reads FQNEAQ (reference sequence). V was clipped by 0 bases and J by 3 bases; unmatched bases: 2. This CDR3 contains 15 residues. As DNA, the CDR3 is TGTGCCAGCAGCTTAGCAGGGGACAGGGAAGAGACCCAGTACTTC. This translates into CASSLAGDREETQYF. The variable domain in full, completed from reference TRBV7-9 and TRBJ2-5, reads DTGVSQNPRHKITKRGQNVTFRCDPISEHNRLYWYRQTLGQGPEFLTYFQNEAQLEKSRLLSDRFSAERPKGSFSTLEIQRTEQGDSAMYLCASSLAGDREETQYFGPGTRLLVL.

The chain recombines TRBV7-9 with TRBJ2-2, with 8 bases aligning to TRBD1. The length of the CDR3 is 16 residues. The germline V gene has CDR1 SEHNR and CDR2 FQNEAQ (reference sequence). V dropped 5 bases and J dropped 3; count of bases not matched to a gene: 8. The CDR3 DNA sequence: TGTGCCAGCAGCCAACCAAAGACAGGGGACACCGGGGAGCTGTTTTTT. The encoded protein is CASSQPKTGDTGELFF.